Below, 13 T cell receptor beta chains from the same sample are listed, as sequenced in a study of CXCR3-negative and CXCR3-positive naive CD8 T cells. Through 5' RACE with UMI labels, the TRB cDNA libraries were prepared. TCRdb reprocessed the 5' RACE reads and keeps a single row for each CDR3 protein, giving no DNA. The listing records 35,000 to 45,000 distinct CDR3 sequences. The sample taken for sequencing was naive CXCR3- CD8+ T cells from blood. The subset denotes: CD45RO-CCR7+CD27+CD95- naive CD8+ T cells lacking CXCR3 (TNR3-). Every receptor here comes from a human donor in good health. Some clones in this sample may be carry-over from other donors' samples.

This chain joins TRBV29-1 and TRBJ2-7; TCRdb names TRBD1, which stays unverified in the absence of DNA. The CDR3 consists of 13 residues. Germline CDR1 is SQVTM and CDR2 is ANQGSEA. The CDR3 loop reads CSAAGTDPYEQYF.

The chain couples TRBV6-6 to TRBJ1-2; TCRdb proposes TRBD1, but this gene call is untestable without DNA. Germline CDR1 is MNHNY and CDR2 is SVGAGI (reference sequence). The CDR3 is made up of 16 amino acids. The CDR3 region is CASSYPTPGENYGYTF.

This chain links TRBV4-1 with TRBJ2-3; the D call of TRBD2 rests on TCRdb alone, since no DNA is present to check it. CDR1 and CDR2 from the germline V gene are MGHRA and YSYEKL. This CDR3 has 17 residues. CDR3 in amino acids: CASSQDQASGGRDTQYF.

The V call is TRBV20-1, the J call TRBJ1-3; lacking DNA, the TRBD1 call made by TCRdb goes unchecked. The germline V gene encodes CDR1 DFQATT and CDR2 SNEGSKA (reference sequence). The CDR3 sequence is 15 residues long. Here the CDR3 reads CSARDRGADGNTIYF.

This chain links TRBV7-8 with TRBJ1-2. Germline-derived CDR1 and CDR2 are SGHVS and FQNEAQ. The CDR3 consists of 15 residues. The CDR3 sequence is CADGRRPLAFYGYTF.

The chain employs TRBV29-1 and TRBJ1-1; TCRdb's D call, TRBD1, is unchecked because there is no DNA. The CDR3 contains 17 residues. The germline gives CDR1 SQVTM, CDR2 ANQGSEA. This CDR3 reads CSVEERKTGIVSTEAFF.

This chain links TRBV29-1 with TRBJ2-1. The CDR3 consists of 12 residues. Germline V CDR1 and CDR2: SQVTM, ANQGSEA. The CDR3 sequence: CSVEGLAQEQFF.

This chain connects TRBV10-2 to TRBJ1-2; TCRdb's D call of TRBD1 is untestable without DNA. The germline gives CDR1 WSHSY, CDR2 SAAADI. CDR3 length: 13 residues. The CDR3: CASSGDRGYGYTF.

This rearrangement joins TRBV28 to TRBJ2-1; the TCRdb call, TRBD2, lacks DNA for checking. This CDR3 contains 15 residues. Germline V gene lookup returns CDR1 MDHEN and CDR2 SYDVKM. CDR3 protein: CASSLYLAEYNEQFF. The variable domain in full, with the rest retrieved from reference TRBV28 and TRBJ2-1, is DVKVTQSSRYLVKRTGEKVFLECVQDMDHENMFWYRQDPGLGLRLIYFSYDVKMKEKGDIPEGYSVSREKKERFSLILESASTNQTSMYLCASSLYLAEYNEQFFGPGTRLTVL.

V is TRBV28 and J is TRBJ2-5; TCRdb names TRBD1, which stays unverified in the absence of DNA. The length of the CDR3 is 13 residues. Germline lookup yields CDR1 MDHEN and CDR2 SYDVKM. The chain's CDR3 is CASSFDRRETQYF.

The chain recombines TRBV6-6 with TRBJ2-7. The CDR3 extends over 15 amino acids. Germline V gives CDR1 MNHNY, CDR2 SVGAGI (reference sequence). CDR3 region: CASSYFRNSAYEQYF.

The rearrangement uses TRBV28 and TRBJ1-5. The CDR3 extends over 16 amino acids. Germline V lookup: CDR1 MDHEN, CDR2 SYDVKM. CDR3 sequence reads: CASSLRLETDGQPQHF.

The CDR3 here is CASRTRQRNTEAFF. This sequence joins TRBV5-6 and TRBJ1-1; lacking DNA, the TRBD1 call made by TCRdb goes unchecked. This CDR3 region has 14 residues. Germline lookup yields CDR1 SGHDT and CDR2 YYEEEE.